The 31 T cell receptor beta chains given below trace back to one sample, sequenced in a study of cytomegalovirus exposure and HLA in healthy donors. PCR used 60 Vbeta primers and 13 Jbeta primers. Repertoires were generated with immunoSEQ multiplex PCR, while TCRdb's copy carries only in-frame clones and drops some. Among some 170,000 clones, 60% to 80% were seen once, and the ten largest hold 3.7%. Material: PBMCs. The origin of the receptors is a young man in good health and CMV-seropositive.

This clone was observed once. This rearrangement joins TRBV7-6 to TRBJ2-1, with D possibly being TRBD2 (5 bases). The germline V and J ends were trimmed by 4 bases and 7 bases, with 8 bases remaining between them. Germline CDR1 reads SGHVS; CDR2 reads FNYEAQ. This CDR3 is 12 amino acids long. The CDR3 region is CASSSEVNEQFF. CDR3 sequence (DNA): TGTGCCAGCAGCTCGGAGGTGAATGAGCAGTTCTTC.

The chain uses TRBV28 and TRBJ1-4; maybe TRBD1 (5 bases). Per germline, CDR1 MDHEN and CDR2 SYDVKM. The CDR3 length is 15 residues. V lost 3 bases and J lost 8, with 16 bases in between. CDR3 amino acids: CASSFPRSGKEKLFF. The CDR3 DNA sequence: TGTGCCAGCAGTTTCCCACGGTCAGGGAAGGAAAAACTGTTTTTT. Together with reference TRBV28 and TRBJ1-4, the CDR3 gives the full variable domain: DVKVTQSSRYLVKRTGEKVFLECVQDMDHENMFWYRQDPGLGLRLIYFSYDVKMKEKGDIPEGYSVSREKKERFSLILESASTNQTSMYLCASSFPRSGKEKLFFGSGTQLSVL.

The chain combines TRBV5-1 with TRBJ1-1, with 7 positions matching TRBD1. The CDR3 loop spans 15 amino acids. The junction had 3 bases not matched to a gene; V was cut back by 0 bases and J by 1 base. Germline loops: CDR1 SGHRS, CDR2 YFSETQ. The DNA of the CDR3 is TGCGCCAGCAGCTTGGCTACAGGGGCGAACACTGAAGCTTTCTTT. Translation gives CASSLATGANTEAFF.

The J gene is TRBJ2-2, the V gene TRBV7-8; a possible D gene is TRBD2 (5 bases). Deletions cut 1 base from V and 4 bases from J, with 10 bases between. CDR3 length equals 15 residues. Germline values: CDR1 SGHVS, CDR2 FQNEAQ. CDR3 loop: CASSLVRGITGELFF. The CDR3 DNA reads as TGTGCCAGCAGCTTAGTTCGAGGGATCACCGGGGAGCTGTTTTTT.

This rearrangement joins TRBV5-6 to TRBJ2-5, with D possibly being TRBD2 (6 bases). CDR3 size: 15 residues. Germline-derived CDR1 and CDR2 are SGHDT and YYEEEE. V lost 0 bases and J lost 1, with 10 bases in between. The CDR3 sequence is CASSLGDFPQETQYF. The CDR3 DNA is TGTGCCAGCAGCTTGGGGGACTTTCCCCAAGAGACCCAGTACTTC.

CDR3 DNA sequence: TGTGCCACCGCTCCGGCGGGAGGAGGTTACGAGCAGTACTTC. Amino acid sequence: CATAPAGGGYEQYF. The V gene is TRBV19, the J gene TRBJ2-7; 8 bases line up with TRBD2. Losses at the gene ends were 10 bases for V and 4 bases for J; bases not matched to a gene: 12. In germline, CDR1 is LNHDA, CDR2 SQIVND (reference sequence). The CDR3 is made up of 14 amino acids.

The chain couples TRBV13 to TRBJ1-4, with D possibly TRBD1 on 5 matching bases. This CDR3 has 15 amino acids. Trimming stripped 6 bases from V and 4 bases from J, with 15 bases between. In germline, CDR1 is PRHDT, CDR2 FYEKMQ (reference sequence). The CDR3 spells CASSSGGEGNEKLFF. DNA for the CDR3: TGTGCCAGCAGTTCTGGAGGGGAGGGTAATGAAAAACTGTTTTTT.

A few counts support this clone. The rearrangement joins TRBV19 to TRBJ1-5; D is perhaps TRBD1 (5 bases). The CDR3 runs to 16 residues. The V end lost 4 bases, the J end lost 2 bases, and 15 bases lay between the germline ends. From germline, CDR1 is LNHDA and CDR2 SQIVND (reference sequence). The CDR3 DNA reads as TGTGCCAGTAGTACCCAACCCGGGGGGGGCAATCAGCCCCAGCATTTT. Translated: CASSTQPGGGNQPQHF.

The rearrangement uses TRBV9 and TRBJ2-3; 10 bases map to TRBD2. The trim removed 0 bases at V and 0 bases at J, leaving 10 bases unmatched. The CDR3 runs to 19 residues. Germline V CDR1 and CDR2: SGDLS, YYNGEE. The CDR3 DNA reads TGTGCCAGCAGCGTAGAAGGGCTAGCGGGGGAGTTCAGCACAGATACGCAGTATTTT. Protein product: CASSVEGLAGEFSTDTQYF. The full variable domain, completed using reference TRBV9 and TRBJ2-3, is DSGVTQTPKHLITATGQRVTLRCSPRSGDLSVYWYQQSLDQGLQFLIQYYNGEERAKGNILERFSAQQFPDLHSELNLSSLELGDSALYFCASSVEGLAGEFSTDTQYFGPGTRLTVL.

The CDR3 DNA is TGTGCCAGCAGTGAAGAAGCTTCTATGCACTTGGGCTATACGCAGTATTTT. Its translation is CASSEEASMHLGYTQYF. The chain joins TRBV6-1 to TRBJ2-3, with D unresolved. The CDR3 contains 17 residues. Germline V gene data show CDR1 as MNHNS and CDR2 as SASEGT. The ends were cut back, 1 base at V and 7 bases at J, with 21 bases in the middle.

A single count supports this clone. This chain joins TRBV2 and TRBJ1-1; 7 bases are a match to TRBD1. V was clipped by 5 bases and J by 10 bases; unmatched bases: 4. The CDR3 covers 11 residues. Germline V gene sequence: CDR1 SNHLY, CDR2 FYNNEI. The CDR3 DNA reads as TGTGCCAGCAGTACAGGGGTAGTAGCTTTCTTT. It specifies CASSTGVVAFF.

The chain carries TRBV19 and TRBJ1-4; 9 positions match TRBD1. Germline trimming cut 6 bases from V and 5 bases from J; bases unmatched to any gene: 4. The CDR3 is made up of 14 amino acids. CDR1 and CDR2 from the germline V gene are LNHDA and SQIVND (reference sequence). CDR3 loop: CASRVQGANEKLFF. The CDR3 region has the DNA TGTGCCAGTAGGGTACAGGGGGCAAATGAAAAACTGTTTTTT.

CDR3 amino acids: CASSPSGGAYNEQFF. In DNA form, the CDR3 reads TGTGCCAGCAGCCCTAGCGGGGGAGCCTACAATGAGCAGTTCTTC. The chain has TRBV5-4 and TRBJ2-1; 10 nucleotides line up with TRBD2. Per germline, CDR1 SGHNT and CDR2 YYREEE (reference sequence). This CDR3 contains 15 residues. The trim removed 4 bases at V and 2 bases at J, leaving 3 bases unmatched. The full variable domain, in which reference TRBV5-4 and TRBJ2-1 provide the parts outside the CDR3, is ETGVTQSPTHLIKTRGQQVTLRCSSQSGHNTVSWYQQALGQGPQFIFQYYREEENGRGNFPPRFSGLQFPNYSSELNVNALELDDSALYLCASSPSGGAYNEQFFGPGTRLTVL.

V and J are TRBV1 and TRBJ2-7; the D call in the table, TRBD1, was not verified against the DNA. TRBV1 is a pseudogene segment. This CDR3 region has 16 residues. CDR3: CTSSQPQTTGVNEQYF. The CDR3 DNA follows: TGCACCAGCAGCCAACCCCAAACGACAGGGGTAAACGAGCAGTACTTC.

The chain couples TRBV4-1 to TRBJ1-5; D is undetermined. This CDR3 has 15 amino acids. Per germline, CDR1 MGHRA and CDR2 YSYEKL. Trimming left V 4 bases short and J 6 bases short, with 16 bases between. The CDR3 region has the DNA TGCGCCAGCAGCCCCTTGCTGGGTCTAGGTCAGCCCCAGCATTTT. Protein: CASSPLLGLGQPQHF.

The chain joins TRBV15 to TRBJ2-5; tentatively, D is TRBD2 (7 bases). This CDR3 contains 15 residues. V lost 0 bases and J 4 bases, leaving 12 bases between the germline ends. Germline V lookup: CDR1 LNHNV, CDR2 YYDKDF (reference sequence). CDR3 region: CATSRDRGAGETQYF. The CDR3 nucleotides read TGTGCCACCAGCAGAGACCGGGGGGCCGGAGAGACCCAGTACTTC. The full variable domain, in which reference TRBV15 and TRBJ2-5 provide the parts outside the CDR3, is DAMVIQNPRYQVTQFGKPVTLSCSQTLNHNVMYWYQQKSSQAPKLLFHYYDKDFNNEADTPDNFQSRRPNTSFCFLDIRSPGLGDTAMYLCATSRDRGAGETQYFGPGTRLLVL.

This chain connects TRBV13 to TRBJ1-6; weak D call: TRBD1 (6 bases). CDR1 is PRHDT, CDR2 FYEKMQ, per germline (reference sequence). The CDR3 has 17 amino acids. V shed 3 bases and J shed 9 bases, with 21 bases lying between them. This chain's CDR3 is CASSFSSRNRAGSPLHF. The DNA for the CDR3 is TGTGCCAGCAGCTTCTCGAGCCGAAACAGGGCTGGTTCACCCCTCCACTTT.

J is TRBJ2-2 and V is TRBV19; perhaps TRBD2 as D (5 bases). V was trimmed by 3 bases and J by 5 bases, leaving 19 bases between them. The CDR3 length is 17 residues. From germline, CDR1 is LNHDA and CDR2 SQIVND (reference sequence). The CDR3 reads CASSIAPARRRTGELFF. The CDR3 DNA sequence: TGTGCCAGTAGTATCGCCCCCGCCCGACGGAGGACCGGGGAGCTGTTTTTT.

J is TRBJ1-1 and V is TRBV28, with a weak D call TRBD1 (6 bases). Trimming pared 5 bases from V and 4 bases from J, leaving 11 bases between. CDR1 is MDHEN, CDR2 SYDVKM, per germline. The length of the CDR3 is 13 residues. The CDR3 bases are TGTGCCAGCAGTGCAATGGGGGCCACTGAAGCTTTCTTT. Its translation is CASSAMGATEAFF.

The V gene is TRBV21-1, the J gene TRBJ1-4. TRBV21-1 is listed as a pseudogene. The CDR3 consists of 16 residues. The CDR3 region has the DNA TGTGCCAGCAGCAAACCGGTGGAGTATATTAATGAAAAACTGTTTTTT. This sequence encodes CASSKPVEYINEKLFF.

The chain combines TRBV7-9 with TRBJ2-7, with D unresolved. CDR3 length: 13 residues. CDR1 and CDR2 (germline): SEHNR, FQNEAQ (reference sequence). V lost 2 bases to trimming and J lost 5 bases, with 10 bases between them. The CDR3 DNA sequence: TGTGCCAGCAGCTTATACGGGTCAGACGAGCAGTACTTC. Translating it yields CASSLYGSDEQYF.

The rearrangement joins TRBV7-3 to TRBJ2-3; D remains ambiguous. The CDR3 extends over 15 amino acids. The germline CDR1 and CDR2 sequences are SGHTA and FQGTGA. V was trimmed by 5 bases and J by 0 bases, leaving 12 bases between them. The CDR3 region is CASSPAGGSTDTQYF. CDR3 DNA: TGTGCCAGCAGCCCGGCTGGCGGAAGCACAGATACGCAGTATTTT.

V gene TRBV7-9 combines with J gene TRBJ2-7; maybe TRBD1 (5 bases). Germline V gives CDR1 SEHNR, CDR2 FQNEAQ (reference sequence). This CDR3 is 15 amino acids long. The V and J ends lost 1 base and 4 bases respectively, with 14 bases between them. This CDR3 is CASSLVPSTEYEQYF. In nucleotides, the CDR3 is TGTGCCAGCAGCTTAGTCCCCTCGACAGAGTACGAGCAGTACTTC.

The chain has TRBV30 and TRBJ2-3, with 12 nucleotides matching TRBD2. After removal of 3 bases from V and 10 bases from J, the junction contained 11 bases not matched to a gene. CDR1 is GTSNPN, CDR2 SVGIG, per germline (reference sequence). The CDR3 length is 15 residues. This CDR3 reads CAWRYPGLAGMAQYF. The CDR3 DNA reads TGTGCCTGGAGGTATCCGGGACTAGCGGGTATGGCGCAGTATTTT.

The chain links TRBV18 to TRBJ2-3; D is perhaps TRBD1 (5 bases). The V end lost 5 bases, the J end lost 0 bases, and 6 bases lay between the germline ends. Germline lookup yields CDR1 KGHSH and CDR2 LQKENI. The CDR3 is made up of 13 amino acids. CDR3 sequence (DNA): TGTGCCAGCTCAGGGGCGAGCACAGATACGCAGTATTTT. Its protein is CASSGASTDTQYF.

V usage is TRBV19 and J usage is TRBJ1-5; TRBD1 agrees at 11 bases. Germline V gene lookup returns CDR1 LNHDA and CDR2 SQIVND (reference sequence). The V segment lost 10 bases and the J segment 6 bases; nucleotides outside the gene matches: 8. The CDR3 runs to 14 residues. CDR3 nucleotides: TGTGCCACATCCCCGGACAGGGGGCTTCAGCCCCAGCATTTT. This translates into CATSPDRGLQPQHF.

This clone has just one count. V is TRBV10-3 and J is TRBJ2-7; a possible D gene is TRBD2 (6 bases). This CDR3 is built from 16 residues. With 0 bases removed from V and 4 bases from J, the gap between germline ends came to 16 bases. Per germline, CDR1 ENHRY and CDR2 SYGVKD. The CDR3 loop reads CAISESFVTGVYEQYF. The CDR3 region has the DNA TGTGCCATCAGTGAGTCGTTTGTGACGGGAGTGTACGAGCAGTACTTC.

The chain recombines TRBV5-6 with TRBJ2-3; perhaps TRBD1 as D (6 bases). The CDR3 is 15 residues long. Germline CDR1 SGHDT, CDR2 YYEEEE. Trimming stripped 4 bases from V and 2 bases from J, with 14 bases between. The CDR3 spells CASSQTGSHTDTQYF. The DNA for the CDR3 is TGTGCCAGCAGCCAAACAGGGAGTCACACAGATACGCAGTATTTT. The whole variable domain, remainder taken from reference TRBV5-6 and TRBJ2-3, is DAGVTQSPTHLIKTRGQQVTLRCSPKSGHDTVSWYQQALGQGPQFIFQYYEEEERQRGNFPDRFSGHQFPNYSSELNVNALLLGDSALYLCASSQTGSHTDTQYFGPGTRLTVL.

The chain joins TRBV27 to TRBJ1-6; 8 bases agree with TRBD1. CDR3 length: 15 amino acids. Germline V CDR1 and CDR2: MNHEY, SMNVEV (reference sequence). Trimming removed 6 bases from V and 9 bases from J; junction bases left unmatched: 10. The CDR3 is CASRPPTGGRSPLHF. CDR3 coding DNA: TGTGCCAGCAGACCCCCCACAGGGGGTCGTTCACCCCTCCACTTT.

V usage is TRBV7-9 and J usage is TRBJ2-7; D might be TRBD1 (6 bases). The CDR3 is 14 amino acids. V shed 5 bases and J shed 0 bases, with 11 bases lying between them. Germline V gene lookup returns CDR1 SEHNR and CDR2 FQNEAQ (reference sequence). The CDR3 nucleotides are TGTGCCAGCAGCGAAGACAGGTCCTCCTACGAGCAGTACTTC. Translated: CASSEDRSSYEQYF.

The V call is TRBV28, the J call TRBJ2-1; no reliable D call. Looked up from germline, CDR1 is MDHEN and CDR2 is SYDVKM. V lost 3 bases, J lost 8 bases, and 5 bases lay in between. The CDR3 consists of 11 residues. This CDR3 is CASSLGHEQFF. The CDR3 region has the DNA TGTGCCAGCAGTTTGGGCCATGAGCAGTTCTTC. Based on the CDR3 plus reference TRBV28 and TRBJ2-1, the full variable domain is DVKVTQSSRYLVKRTGEKVFLECVQDMDHENMFWYRQDPGLGLRLIYFSYDVKMKEKGDIPEGYSVSREKKERFSLILESASTNQTSMYLCASSLGHEQFFGPGTRLTVL.